This T cell receptor (beta chain) appears in the sequencing data of a study of early T cells in non-severe SARS-CoV-2 infection. From the 5' RACE reads, TCRdb called clonotypes with MiXCR, one entry per CDR3 protein. In the table there are tens of thousands of distinct CDR3 sequences, 15% to 18% of which are singletons. Germline V gives CDR1 SGDLS, CDR2 YYNGEE. The CDR3 has 15 residues. V was clipped by 3 bases and J by 4 bases; unmatched bases: 3. This receptor was taken from an adult who was a healthcare worker with PCR-confirmed SARS-CoV-2 infection or an uninfected control (not recorded which). Sequenced sample: whole blood. This rearrangement joins TRBV9 to TRBJ2-3; 12 bases line up with TRBD2. The CDR3 loop is CASSGLAGAPDTQYF. In DNA form, the CDR3 reads TGTGCCAGCAGCGGACTAGCGGGGGCCCCAGATACGCAGTATTTT.